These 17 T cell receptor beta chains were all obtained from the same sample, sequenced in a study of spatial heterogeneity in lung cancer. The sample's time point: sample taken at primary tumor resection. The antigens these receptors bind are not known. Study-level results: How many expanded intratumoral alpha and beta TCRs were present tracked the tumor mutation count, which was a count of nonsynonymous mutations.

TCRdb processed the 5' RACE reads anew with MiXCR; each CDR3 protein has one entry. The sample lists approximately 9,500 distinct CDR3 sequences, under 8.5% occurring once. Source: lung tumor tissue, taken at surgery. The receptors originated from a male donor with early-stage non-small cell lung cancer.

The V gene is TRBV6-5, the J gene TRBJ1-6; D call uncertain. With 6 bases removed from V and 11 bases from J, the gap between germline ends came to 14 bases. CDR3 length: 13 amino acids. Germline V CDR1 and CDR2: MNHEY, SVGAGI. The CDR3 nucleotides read TGTGCCAGCAGGAGGCAGGAAGGTACACCCCTCCACTTT. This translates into CASRRQEGTPLHF.

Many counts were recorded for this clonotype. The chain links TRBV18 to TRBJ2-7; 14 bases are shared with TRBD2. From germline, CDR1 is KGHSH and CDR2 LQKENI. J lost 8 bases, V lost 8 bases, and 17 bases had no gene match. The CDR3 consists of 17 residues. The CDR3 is CASTETGLAGASGQQYF. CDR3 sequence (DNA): TGTGCCAGCACTGAAACGGGACTAGCGGGGGCCTCCGGGCAGCAGTACTTC.

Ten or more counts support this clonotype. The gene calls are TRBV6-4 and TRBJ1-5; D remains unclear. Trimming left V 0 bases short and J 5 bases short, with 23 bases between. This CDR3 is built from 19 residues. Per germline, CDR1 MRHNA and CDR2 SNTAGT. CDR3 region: CASSDSESHSYLRDQPQHF. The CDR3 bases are TGTGCCAGCAGTGACTCAGAGTCTCATTCCTACCTAAGGGATCAGCCCCAGCATTTT.

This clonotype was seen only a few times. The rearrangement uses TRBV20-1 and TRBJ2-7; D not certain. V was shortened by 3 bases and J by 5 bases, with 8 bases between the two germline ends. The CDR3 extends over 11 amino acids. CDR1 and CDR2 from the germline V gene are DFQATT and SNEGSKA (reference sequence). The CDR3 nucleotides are TGCAGTGCTAGGAGCCAGAACGAGCAGTACTTC. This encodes CSARSQNEQYF.

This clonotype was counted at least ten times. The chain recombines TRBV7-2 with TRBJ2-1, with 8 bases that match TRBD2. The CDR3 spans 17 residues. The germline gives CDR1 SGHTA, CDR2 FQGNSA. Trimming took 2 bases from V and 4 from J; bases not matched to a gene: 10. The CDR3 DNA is TGTGCCAGCAGCTTACGGGGAGGTGGACTAGCATACAATGAGCAGTTCTTC. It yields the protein CASSLRGGGLAYNEQFF.

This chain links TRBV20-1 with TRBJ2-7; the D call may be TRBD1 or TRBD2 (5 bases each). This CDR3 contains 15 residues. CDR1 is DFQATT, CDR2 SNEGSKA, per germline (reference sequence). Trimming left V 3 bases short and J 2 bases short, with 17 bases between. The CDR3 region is CSASRIGDGTYEQYF. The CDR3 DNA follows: TGCAGTGCTAGTAGAATTGGGGACGGGACCTACGAGCAGTACTTC.

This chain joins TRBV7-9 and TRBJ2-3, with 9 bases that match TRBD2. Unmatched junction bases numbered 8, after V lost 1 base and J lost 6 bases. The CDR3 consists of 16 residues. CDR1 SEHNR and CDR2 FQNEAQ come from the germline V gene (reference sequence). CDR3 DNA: TGTGCCAGCAGCTTAGTTAGCGGGGGCGACGAGGATACGCAGTATTTT. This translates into CASSLVSGGDEDTQYF. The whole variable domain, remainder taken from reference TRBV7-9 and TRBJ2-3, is DTGVSQNPRHKITKRGQNVTFRCDPISEHNRLYWYRQTLGQGPEFLTYFQNEAQLEKSRLLSDRFSAERPKGSFSTLEIQRTEQGDSAMYLCASSLVSGGDEDTQYFGPGTRLTVL.

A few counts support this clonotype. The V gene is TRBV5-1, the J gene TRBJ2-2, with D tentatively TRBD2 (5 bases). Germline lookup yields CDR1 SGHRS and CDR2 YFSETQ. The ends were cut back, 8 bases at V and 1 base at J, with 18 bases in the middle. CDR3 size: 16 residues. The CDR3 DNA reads TGCGCCAGTCGCGACGGGAAGGCGGGGAACACCGGGGAGCTGTTTTTT. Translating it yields CASRDGKAGNTGELFF.

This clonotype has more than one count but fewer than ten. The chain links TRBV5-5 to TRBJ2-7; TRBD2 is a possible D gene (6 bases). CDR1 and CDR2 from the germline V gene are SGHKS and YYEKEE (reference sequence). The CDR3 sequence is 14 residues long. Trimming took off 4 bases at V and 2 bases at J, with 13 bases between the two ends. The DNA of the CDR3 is TGTGCCAGCAGCCACCGGGGAGGCCCCTACGAGCAGTACTTC. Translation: CASSHRGGPYEQYF. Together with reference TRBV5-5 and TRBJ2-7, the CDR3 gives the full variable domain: DAGVTQSPTHLIKTRGQQVTLRCSPISGHKSVSWYQQVLGQGPQFIFQYYEKEERGRGNFPDRFSARQFPNYSSELNVNALLLGDSALYLCASSHRGGPYEQYFGPGTRLTVT.

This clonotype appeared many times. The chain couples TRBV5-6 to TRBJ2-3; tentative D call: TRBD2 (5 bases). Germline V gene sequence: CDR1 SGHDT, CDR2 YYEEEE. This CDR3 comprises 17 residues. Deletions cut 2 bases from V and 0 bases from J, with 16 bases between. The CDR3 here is CASSLIGEHLSTDTQYF. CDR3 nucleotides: TGTGCCAGCAGCTTAATCGGGGAACATTTAAGCACAGATACGCAGTATTTT.

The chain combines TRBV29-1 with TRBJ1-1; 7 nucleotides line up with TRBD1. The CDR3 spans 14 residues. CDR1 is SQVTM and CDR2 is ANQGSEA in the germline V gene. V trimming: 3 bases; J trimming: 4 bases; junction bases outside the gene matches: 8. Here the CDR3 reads CSVEAMTGSTEAFF. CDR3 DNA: TGCAGCGTTGAGGCTATGACAGGGAGCACTGAAGCTTTCTTT.

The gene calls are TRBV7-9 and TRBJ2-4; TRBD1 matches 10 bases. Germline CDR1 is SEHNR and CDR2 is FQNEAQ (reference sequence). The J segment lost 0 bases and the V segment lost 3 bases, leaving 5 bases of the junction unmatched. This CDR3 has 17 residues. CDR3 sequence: CASSLGQGSLAKNIQYF. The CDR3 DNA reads TGTGCCAGCAGCTTGGGACAGGGGTCTTTAGCCAAAAACATTCAGTACTTC.

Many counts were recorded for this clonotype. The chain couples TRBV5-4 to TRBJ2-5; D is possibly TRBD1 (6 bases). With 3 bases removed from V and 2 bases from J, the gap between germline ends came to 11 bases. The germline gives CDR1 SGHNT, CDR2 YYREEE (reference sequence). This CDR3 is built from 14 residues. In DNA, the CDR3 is TGTGCCAGCAGCTCCGCAGGGGTGCAAGAGACCCAGTACTTC. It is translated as CASSSAGVQETQYF. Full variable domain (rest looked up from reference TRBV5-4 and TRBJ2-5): ETGVTQSPTHLIKTRGQQVTLRCSSQSGHNTVSWYQQALGQGPQFIFQYYREEENGRGNFPPRFSGLQFPNYSSELNVNALELDDSALYLCASSSAGVQETQYFGPGTRLLVL.

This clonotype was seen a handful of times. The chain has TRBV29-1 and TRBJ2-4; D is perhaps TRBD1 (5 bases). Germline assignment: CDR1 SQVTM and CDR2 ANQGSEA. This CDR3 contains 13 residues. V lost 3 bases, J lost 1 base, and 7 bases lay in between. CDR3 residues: CSVEAGAKNIQYF. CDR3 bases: TGCAGCGTTGAGGCAGGGGCCAAAAACATTCAGTACTTC.

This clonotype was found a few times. CDR3 protein: CASSSGRAGVTQYF. The CDR3 coding sequence is TGTGCCAGCAGTTCCGGGAGGGCCGGAGTGACCCAGTACTTC. This rearrangement joins TRBV6-2 or TRBV6-3 to TRBJ2-5; 8 nucleotides align to TRBD2. V gave up 4 bases and J gave up 7 bases; unmatched junction bases: 8. Germline-derived CDR1 and CDR2 are MNHEY and SVGEGT. The CDR3 has 14 residues.

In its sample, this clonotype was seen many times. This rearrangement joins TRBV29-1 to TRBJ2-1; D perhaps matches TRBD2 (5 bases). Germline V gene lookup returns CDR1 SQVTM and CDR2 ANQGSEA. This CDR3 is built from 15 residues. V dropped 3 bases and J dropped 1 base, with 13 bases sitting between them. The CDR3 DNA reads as TGCAGCGTTGACATCCCTCGGAGGTCCTACAATGAGCAGTTCTTC. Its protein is CSVDIPRRSYNEQFF.

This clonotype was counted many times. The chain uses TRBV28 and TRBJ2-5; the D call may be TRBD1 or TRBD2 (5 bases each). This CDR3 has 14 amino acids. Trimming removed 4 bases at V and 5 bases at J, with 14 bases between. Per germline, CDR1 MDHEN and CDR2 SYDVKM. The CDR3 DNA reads TGTGCCAGCAGTTCACAGGAGGTAGTGGAGACCCAGTACTTC. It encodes CASSSQEVVETQYF.